Below are 11 T cell receptor beta chains sequenced from a single sample in a study of blood T cell repertoires in COVID-19 (TCRdb year 2020). Library construction relied on the immunoSEQ multiplex PCR assay. The table comes from immuneACCESS by way of TCRdb, which keeps in-frame sequences with V and J called. Part of the clones is missing from these tables; in studies checked, under half for an unresolved V gene and the rest for unknown reasons. This sample has about 350,000 clones in its table, and around nine tenths of those were observed once. The top ten constitute roughly 3.3% of the sample. What was sequenced was peripheral blood. Receptors originate from a woman aged 18-35 years who had recovered from COVID-19.

The chain combines TRBV7-9 with TRBJ1-1; 11 bases line up with TRBD1. Germline V CDR1 and CDR2: SEHNR, FQNEAQ (reference sequence). V was clipped by 3 bases and J by 10 bases; unmatched bases: 7. The CDR3 length is 14 residues. In DNA form, the CDR3 reads TGTGCCAGCAGCTTCGCGGGACAGGGGGGAATAGCTTTCTTT. It translates to CASSFAGQGGIAFF.

The gene calls are TRBV11-2 and TRBJ1-2; D perhaps matches TRBD1 (5 bases). Trimming took 5 bases from V and 5 from J, leaving 18 bases between them. Germline V gene lookup returns CDR1 SGHAT and CDR2 FQNNGV. The CDR3 spans 15 residues. The CDR3 coding sequence is TGTGCCAGCAGCCACCGCAGGGTATGGAGTTATGGCTACACCTTC. It codes for CASSHRRVWSYGYTF.

V is TRBV4-3 and J is TRBJ1-1, with D unresolved. Between the trimmed V and J ends, which lost 0 bases and 4 bases, there was a span of 15 bases. Looked up from germline, CDR1 is LGHNA and CDR2 is YSLEER. CDR3 length equals 16 residues. The CDR3 region has the DNA TGCGCCAGCAGCCAAGATCCGGAGGGTTATCGCACTGAAGCTTTCTTT. This encodes CASSQDPEGYRTEAFF.

The chain is built from TRBV11-3 and TRBJ2-2, with 7 positions matching TRBD2. V lost 6 bases, J lost 1 base, and 5 bases stayed unmatched. The CDR3 contains 15 residues. CDR1 is SGHNT, CDR2 YENEEA, per germline. Here the CDR3 DNA reads TGTGCCAGCAGTTCCGAGCGGGAGAACACCGGGGAGCTGTTTTTT. Amino acid sequence: CASSSERENTGELFF.

This clone has a handful of counts. The chain recombines TRBV12-5 with TRBJ2-3; D gene ambiguous. V was shortened by 1 base and J by 2 bases, with 7 bases between the two germline ends. CDR1 is LGHNT and CDR2 is FRNRAP in the germline V gene. CDR3 length: 14 amino acids. CDR3 bases: TGTGCTAGTGGTTTGGGACAAAACACAGATACGCAGTATTTT. It codes for CASGLGQNTDTQYF. Drawing the rest from reference TRBV12-5 and TRBJ2-3, the complete variable domain is DARVTQTPRHKVTEMGQEVTMRCQPILGHNTVFWYRQTMMQGLELLAYFRNRAPLDDSGMPKDRFSAEMPDATLATLKIQPSEPRDSAVYFCASGLGQNTDTQYFGPGTRLTVL.

The rearrangement uses TRBV10-3 and TRBJ1-2; the match to TRBD1 covers 7 bases. The V and J ends lost 7 bases and 1 base, in that order; junction bases with no gene match: 3. This CDR3 is built from 13 residues. Germline-derived CDR1 and CDR2 are ENHRY and SYGVKD. CDR3 nucleotides: TGTGCCATCACTCAGGGGGGTAACTATGGCTACACCTTC. Protein product: CAITQGGNYGYTF.

V gene TRBV21-1 combines with J gene TRBJ2-5; the tabulated D call, TRBD2, remains unverified against the DNA. TRBV21-1 is noted as a pseudogene. This CDR3 spans 17 amino acids. The CDR3 loop reads CASSKGYLLVNRETQYF. CDR3 DNA sequence: TGTGCCAGCAGCAAAGGCTACTTACTGGTGAATAGAGAGACCCAGTACTTC.

This chain joins TRBV27 and TRBJ2-1; 7 nucleotides match TRBD1. The CDR3 totals 16 residues. CDR1 is MNHEY, CDR2 SMNVEV, per germline (reference sequence). Trimming took 0 bases from V and 4 from J; bases not matched to a gene: 6. The CDR3 coding sequence is TGTGCCAGCAGTTTATCAAGGGGGCCCTATTACAATGAGCAGTTCTTC. Translation gives CASSLSRGPYYNEQFF.

This rearrangement joins TRBV27 to TRBJ2-1; 8 bases agree with TRBD2. Trimming took 5 bases from V and 0 from J; bases not matched to a gene: 9. Germline V lookup: CDR1 MNHEY, CDR2 SMNVEV (reference sequence). The CDR3 extends over 17 amino acids. Written as DNA, the CDR3 is TGTGCCAGCAGTCCCCTAGCGGGCTTAAGCTCCTACAATGAGCAGTTCTTC. It codes for CASSPLAGLSSYNEQFF.

This sequence joins TRBV7-2 and TRBJ2-5; D gene uncertain. V lost 4 bases, J lost 5 bases, and 17 bases lay in between. The germline V gene has CDR1 SGHTA and CDR2 FQGNSA. The CDR3 has 15 residues. CDR3 protein: CASSYSDGFAETQYF. The CDR3 coding sequence is TGTGCCAGCAGCTATTCTGACGGGTTCGCGGAGACCCAGTACTTC.

J is TRBJ2-1 and V is TRBV5-4, with 10 bases that match TRBD1. Trimming at V came to 4 bases and at J to 7 bases, leaving 5 bases not matched to a gene. This CDR3 spans 14 amino acids. The germline V gene has CDR1 SGHNT and CDR2 YYREEE (reference sequence). In DNA form, the CDR3 reads TGTGCCAGCAGCGCCGGGACAGGGGTGAATGAGCAGTTCTTC. Translated: CASSAGTGVNEQFF.